Sequencing of this TCR beta chain was carried out in a study of human CD8 memory T cell subsets. In the case of this clonotype: Its specificity is unknown.

TCR beta libraries were made by UMI-labeled 5' RACE. One entry per CDR3 protein, without DNA, is what TCRdb gives after re-calling the 5' RACE reads. The sample is made up of 9,500 to 13,000 distinct CDR3 sequences, and the top ten hold about a fifth of it. Cells classed as stem-like memory CD8+ T cells (TSTEM) were CCR7+ PD-1- TIGIT-. Points from the study as a whole: According to Chao1 estimates, stem-like memory T cells seemed more diverse than precursor exhausted T cells were. Precursor exhausted and stem-like memory T cell repertoires shared minimal overlap.

Germline V gene lookup returns CDR1 MNHEY and CDR2 SVGEGT. The CDR3 loop spans 14 amino acids. The source is a human donor in good health. The chain links TRBV6-2 or TRBV6-3 to TRBJ2-7. The sequencing sample was made of CD8+ stem-like memory T cells (TSCM and TCM) sorted from PBMCs. Subset indicated: stem-like memory CD8 T cells (TSTEM), CCR7+ PD-1- TIGIT-. The CDR3 sequence: CASSYLPRPYEQYF.